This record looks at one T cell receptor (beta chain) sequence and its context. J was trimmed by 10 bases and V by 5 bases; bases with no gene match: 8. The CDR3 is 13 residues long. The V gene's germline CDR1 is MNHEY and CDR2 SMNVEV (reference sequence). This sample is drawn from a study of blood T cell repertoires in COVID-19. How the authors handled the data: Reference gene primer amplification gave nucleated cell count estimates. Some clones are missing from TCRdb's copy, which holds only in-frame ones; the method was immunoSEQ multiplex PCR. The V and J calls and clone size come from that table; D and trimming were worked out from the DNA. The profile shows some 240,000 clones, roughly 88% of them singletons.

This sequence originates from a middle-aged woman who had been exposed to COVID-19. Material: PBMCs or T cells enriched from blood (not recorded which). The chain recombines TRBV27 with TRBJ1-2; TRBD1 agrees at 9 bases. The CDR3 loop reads CASSVPGQGVYTF. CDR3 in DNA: TGTGCCAGCAGTGTACCGGGACAGGGAGTCTACACCTTC.